This is a list of T cell receptor beta chains from one sample in a study of blood T cell repertoires in COVID-19. The method was immunoSEQ multiplex PCR; TCRdb's version includes in-frame clones alone and lacks a portion of them. The table includes roughly 340,000 clones, under 95% detected once. Sequences were obtained from peripheral blood. The origin of the receptors is a woman younger than 35 who had recovered from COVID-19. The CDR3 runs from the conserved cysteine through the conserved F or W. D genes are given only for firm matches. Clone size is stated in some rows and not others, as once, few, many or a class when expanded.

>.|TRBJ1-1|TRBV9|.
CASSVVGQMNTEAFF
TGTGCCAGCAGCGTAGTTGGACAGATGAACACTGAAGCTTTCTTT
>.|TRBJ1-5|TRBV5-6|.
CASSKTGTISNQPQHF
TGTGCCAGCAGCAAAACCGGGACAATTAGCAATCAGCCCCAGCATTTT
>.|TRBJ2-3|TRBV5-4|.
CASSFHSTDTQYF
TGTGCCAGCAGCTTCCACAGTACAGATACGCAGTATTTT
>.|TRBJ2-3|TRBV18|TRBD1
CASSPTGVDGTDTQYF
TGTGCCAGCTCACCGACAGGGGTTGATGGCACAGATACGCAGTATTTT
>.|TRBJ2-1|TRBV11-3|TRBD2
CASSPPASGRSNEQFF
TGTGCCAGCAGCCCCCCAGCCAGCGGGAGGTCAAATGAGCAGTTCTTC
>.|TRBJ2-5|TRBV25-1|TRBD1
CASTETGLKETQYF
TGTGCCAGCACTGAGACAGGGTTAAAAGAGACCCAGTACTTC
>.|TRBJ1-1|TRBV10-3|.
CAISPQALSNTEAFF
TGTGCCATCAGCCCCCAAGCCCTATCGAACACTGAAGCTTTCTTT
>.|TRBJ2-2|TRBV19|.
CASQLADSTGELFF
TGTGCCAGCCAACTGGCAGACTCGACCGGGGAGCTGTTTTTT
>.|TRBJ2-4|TRBV2|.
CASKDSLAKNIQYF
TGTGCCAGCAAGGACAGCTTAGCCAAAAACATTCAGTACTTC
>once|TRBJ1-2|TRBV11-3|.
CASSLGRLFGYTF
TGTGCCAGCAGCTTAGGGAGGCTGTTTGGCTACACCTTC
>.|TRBJ1-2|TRBV9|.
CASSVARMNGYTF
TGTGCCAGCAGCGTAGCGAGGATGAATGGCTACACCTTC
>.|TRBJ2-1|TRBV19|TRBD2
CASSIVAGETEQFF
TGTGCCAGTAGTATTGTAGCGGGTGAAACTGAGCAGTTCTTC
>few|TRBJ1-2|TRBV25-1|.
CASSFAGAANYGYTF
TGTGCCAGCAGCTTTGCGGGGGCGGCTAACTATGGCTACACCTTC
>once|TRBJ2-6|TRBV5-4|.
CASSLEPGHGGPNVLTF
TGTGCCAGCAGCTTGGAACCGGGACATGGGGGACCCAACGTCCTGACTTTC
>.|TRBJ2-5|TRBV10-3|.
CAISESPRGQETQYF
TGTGCCATCAGTGAGTCCCCTAGGGGGCAAGAGACCCAGTACTTC
>.|TRBJ2-1|TRBV5-4|TRBD1
CASSSPGQGFNEQFF
TGTGCCAGCAGCTCGCCGGGACAGGGGTTTAATGAGCAGTTCTTC
>.|TRBJ2-5|TRBV18|TRBD1
CASSSGQRETQYF
TGTGCCAGCTCATCGGGACAGAGAGAGACCCAGTACTTC
>.|TRBJ1-5|TRBV2|TRBD1
CASGDSNHQPQHF
TGTGCCAGCGGGGACAGTAACCATCAGCCCCAGCATTTT
>.|TRBJ2-1|TRBV7-2|TRBD2
CASSLTSRPYNEQFF
TGTGCCAGCAGCCTGACTAGCAGACCCTACAATGAGCAGTTCTTC
>.|TRBJ1-5|TRBV30|.
CAWRERDLALGPQHF
TGTGCCTGGAGGGAACGGGACTTGGCCCTAGGGCCCCAGCATTTT
>.|TRBJ1-1|TRBV7-9|.
CASLAPTIMNTEAFF
TGTGCCAGCTTAGCCCCCACTATCATGAACACTGAAGCTTTCTTT
>.|TRBJ1-2|TRBV6-5|.
CASKRSGYGNYGYTF
TGTGCCAGCAAGCGATCGGGGTATGGAAACTATGGCTACACCTTC
>.|TRBJ1-5|TRBV7-2|TRBD1
CASSPWTGGNQPQHF
TGTGCCAGCAGCCCTTGGACAGGGGGCAATCAGCCCCAGCATTTT
>.|TRBJ2-1|TRBV5-1|TRBD2
CASSLGVAGYSYNEQFF
TGCGCCAGCAGCTTGGGTGTAGCGGGGTACTCCTACAATGAGCAGTTCTTC
>.|TRBJ1-1|TRBV10-3|TRBD1
CAISESTGLGNTEAFF
TGTGCCATCAGTGAGTCGACAGGGCTGGGGAACACTGAAGCTTTCTTT
>once|TRBJ1-1|TRBV4-3|.
CASSPTTGWMNTEAFF
TGCGCCAGCAGCCCGACTACAGGGTGGATGAACACTGAAGCTTTCTTT
>.|TRBJ1-5|TRBV5-5|.
CASSLDRADQPQHF
TGTGCCAGCAGCTTGGACAGGGCCGATCAGCCCCAGCATTTT